Below are 17 T cell receptor beta chains sequenced from a single sample in a study of blood T cell repertoires in COVID-19. Sequenced by immunoSEQ multiplex PCR; TCRdb stores in-frame clones only, minus some. This sample has tens of thousands of clones, with roughly 84% found just once. Sequencing was done on a sample of peripheral blood. Receptors were obtained from a man aged 65 to 79 with acute or convalescent COVID-19.

CDR3 protein: CASSQDLNSGTGEREKLFF. The CDR3 nucleotides read TGTGCCAGCAGCCAAGATCTCAACTCCGGGACAGGGGAACGTGAAAAACTGTTTTTT. The chain links TRBV4-2 to TRBJ1-4; 10 bases agree with TRBD1. Germline V CDR1 and CDR2: LGHNA, YNFKEQ. There are 19 residues in the CDR3. V was pared by 0 bases and J by 7 bases, with 14 bases of the junction left unmatched.

The rearrangement links TRBV5-5 to TRBJ1-6; D is unresolved. Trimming left V 3 bases short and J 7 bases short, with 14 bases between. The CDR3 has 15 amino acids. Germline V CDR1 and CDR2: SGHKS, YYEKEE (reference sequence). CDR3: CASSSAGSKNSPLHF. The CDR3 DNA reads TGTGCCAGCAGCTCCGCCGGGTCTAAAAATTCACCCCTCCACTTT.

The chain has TRBV19 and TRBJ2-1; D is possibly TRBD1 (6 bases). Per germline, CDR1 LNHDA and CDR2 SQIVND (reference sequence). V was cut by 7 bases and J by 3 bases, with 7 bases left in between. CDR3 size: 12 residues. The chain's CDR3 is CASMDSYNEQFF. In nucleotides, the CDR3 is TGTGCCAGTATGGACAGCTACAATGAGCAGTTCTTC. The full variable domain, in which reference TRBV19 and TRBJ2-1 provide the parts outside the CDR3, is DGGITQSPKYLFRKEGQNVTLSCEQNLNHDAMYWYRQDPGQGLRLIYYSQIVNDFQKGDIAEGYSVSREKKESFPLTVTSAQKNPTAFYLCASMDSYNEQFFGPGTRLTVL.

The V gene is TRBV14, the J gene TRBJ2-7, with D perhaps matching TRBD1 (5 bases). The CDR3 extends over 15 amino acids. V was clipped by 2 bases and J by 0 bases, with 11 bases between them. Per the germline V gene, CDR1 is SGHDN and CDR2 is FVKESK. The CDR3 loop is CASSQQQDISYEQYF. DNA for the CDR3: TGTGCCAGCAGCCAACAGCAGGACATCTCCTACGAGCAGTACTTC.

This sequence joins TRBV25-1 and TRBJ1-2; D is ambiguous. V was shortened by 5 bases and J by 8 bases, with 15 bases between the two germline ends. Germline V gene data show CDR1 as MGHDK and CDR2 as SYGVNS. The length of the CDR3 is 13 residues. The CDR3 is CASSRANSGGYTF. As DNA, the CDR3 is TGTGCCAGCAGTCGGGCCAACAGCGGCGGCTACACCTTC.

The chain uses TRBV27 and TRBJ2-1, with TRBD2 identical over 10 bases. This CDR3 is built from 14 residues. Germline values: CDR1 MNHEY, CDR2 SMNVEV (reference sequence). V shed 3 bases, J shed 6 bases, and the junction held 2 bases outside the gene matches. This CDR3 is CASSFLAGANEQFF. The CDR3, as DNA: TGTGCCAGCAGTTTTCTAGCGGGAGCCAATGAGCAGTTCTTC.

The genes are TRBV11-2 and TRBJ2-3; D might be TRBD1 (6 bases). CDR1 and CDR2 (germline): SGHAT, FQNNGV. Trimming pared 2 bases from V and 2 bases from J, leaving 11 bases between. The CDR3 runs to 15 residues. The CDR3 DNA follows: TGTGCCAGCAGCTTAATGACAGGCTTCACAGATACGCAGTATTTT. Translating it yields CASSLMTGFTDTQYF.

This rearrangement joins TRBV20-1 to TRBJ1-6, with a weak D call TRBD1 (5 bases). The CDR3 runs to 11 residues. Per the germline V gene, CDR1 is DFQATT and CDR2 is SNEGSKA (reference sequence). V lost 4 bases to trimming and J lost 10 bases, with 8 bases between them. Written as DNA, the CDR3 is TGCAGTGCTACGGGGGGGTCACCCCTCCACTTT. This sequence encodes CSATGGSPLHF.

The chain employs TRBV11-2 and TRBJ1-1; 7 bases are a match to TRBD1. This CDR3 is 16 amino acids long. CDR1 and CDR2 from the germline V gene are SGHAT and FQNNGV. With V trimmed by 2 bases and J by 5 bases, 11 bases remained unmatched. The CDR3: CASSLQFGQARTEAFF. CDR3 nucleotides: TGTGCCAGCAGCTTACAATTCGGACAGGCTCGGACTGAAGCTTTCTTT.

The V gene is TRBV15, the J gene TRBJ1-2, with D uncertain. CDR3 length: 15 amino acids. V lost 0 bases and J 1 base, leaving 9 bases between the germline ends. Germline-derived CDR1 and CDR2 are LNHNV and YYDKDF (reference sequence). CDR3 loop: CATSREVQINYGYTF. In DNA, the CDR3 is TGTGCCACCAGCAGAGAAGTACAGATTAACTATGGCTACACCTTC.

This chain connects TRBV5-1 to TRBJ2-1; D ambiguous. Trimming removed 4 bases from V and 0 bases from J, with 11 bases in between. This CDR3 has 15 amino acids. In germline, CDR1 is SGHRS, CDR2 YFSETQ. For the CDR3, the DNA is TGCGCCAGCAGCCAAACACGGAGCTCCTACAATGAGCAGTTCTTC. Its translation is CASSQTRSSYNEQFF.

The V gene is TRBV7-2, the J gene TRBJ1-1, with TRBD1 identical over 7 bases. CDR1 and CDR2 (germline): SGHTA, FQGNSA. This CDR3 region has 15 residues. The ends lost 1 base at V and 1 base at J; junction bases unmatched: 3. This CDR3 reads CASSLDSGGNTEAFF. As DNA, the CDR3 is TGTGCCAGCAGCTTAGATTCAGGGGGGAACACTGAAGCTTTCTTT.

The chain couples TRBV10-3 to TRBJ2-2; the D gene is possibly TRBD1 (6 bases). The germline V gene has CDR1 ENHRY and CDR2 SYGVKD. Trimming removed 6 bases at V and 8 bases at J, with 7 bases between. The CDR3 is made up of 11 amino acids. The DNA for the CDR3 is TGTGCCATCAGCGGGACAGGGGAGCTGTTTTTT. Translating gives CAISGTGELFF.

The CDR3 loop reads CASSRSGQGEAFF. Here the CDR3 DNA reads TGTGCCAGCAGTCGCTCCGGACAGGGAGAAGCTTTCTTT. This rearrangement joins TRBV28 to TRBJ1-1, with 8 positions matching TRBD1. V lost 5 bases, J lost 8 bases, and 7 bases stayed unmatched. The germline V gene encodes CDR1 MDHEN and CDR2 SYDVKM. This CDR3 contains 13 residues. Together with reference TRBV28 and TRBJ1-1, the CDR3 gives the full variable domain: DVKVTQSSRYLVKRTGEKVFLECVQDMDHENMFWYRQDPGLGLRLIYFSYDVKMKEKGDIPEGYSVSREKKERFSLILESASTNQTSMYLCASSRSGQGEAFFGQGTRLTVV.

CDR3 coding DNA: TGTGCCAGCAGCCAAGGACTAGCGGGAGGGAGCAATGAGCAGTTCTTC. It encodes CASSQGLAGGSNEQFF. V gene TRBV4-2 combines with J gene TRBJ2-1; 14 bases line up with TRBD2. V lost 1 base, J lost 6 bases, and 2 bases stayed unmatched. Germline lookup yields CDR1 LGHNA and CDR2 YNFKEQ. The CDR3 spans 16 residues.

This sequence joins TRBV6-2 or TRBV6-3 and TRBJ2-7; D ambiguous. The CDR3 runs 12 residues. In germline, CDR1 is MNHEY, CDR2 SVGEGT. Deletions cut 7 bases from V and 5 bases from J, with 12 bases between. Here the CDR3 reads CASTPGWNEQYF. The CDR3 DNA reads TGTGCCAGCACCCCCGGGTGGAACGAGCAGTACTTC.

The chain employs TRBV3-1 (or the pseudogene TRBV3-2) and TRBJ1-2, with TRBD1 matching 12 bases. The V and J ends lost 1 base and 8 bases, in that order; junction bases with no gene match: 11. Germline V gene sequence: CDR1 LGHDT, CDR2 YNNKEL (reference sequence). This CDR3 spans 17 amino acids. CDR3 residues: CASSQGALGQGAPGYTF. The CDR3 bases are TGTGCCAGCAGCCAAGGCGCTCTGGGACAGGGGGCGCCGGGCTACACCTTC.